The source of this TCR beta chain is a study of vaccination and CD4 T cells after COVID-19. Study background: Median draw time for post-COVID samples was 101 days post-diagnosis (range 35 to 161). Blood was drawn a median around 70 days post second dose, range 14 to 241. Study outcomes and limitations: Spike mono-reactivity was found in 304 of the 307 vaccine-specific clones identified in convalescent patients.

There are a few counts of this clonotype. The antigen remains unidentified. Regarding time point: late sampling 161 to 241 days after vaccination in a few convalescent patients. Germline-derived CDR1 and CDR2 are DFQATT and SNEGSKA (reference sequence). The junction had 6 bases not matched to a gene; V was cut back by 6 bases and J by 5 bases. The CDR3 covers 12 residues. TCRdb recomputed calls from the PCR reads with MiXCR, one row per CDR3 protein. The table includes 25,000 to 30,000 distinct CDR3 sequences, 45% to 60% detected once. The material was CD4+ T cells from blood, obtained about 7 months after SARS-CoV-2 vaccination. V and J are TRBV20-1 and TRBJ2-7; 8 bases line up with TRBD2. This receptor was taken from a human donor who had recovered from COVID-19. CDR3 nucleotides: TGCAGTGCAGGGACTAGTCGGGACGAGCAGTACTTC. It codes for CSAGTSRDEQYF.